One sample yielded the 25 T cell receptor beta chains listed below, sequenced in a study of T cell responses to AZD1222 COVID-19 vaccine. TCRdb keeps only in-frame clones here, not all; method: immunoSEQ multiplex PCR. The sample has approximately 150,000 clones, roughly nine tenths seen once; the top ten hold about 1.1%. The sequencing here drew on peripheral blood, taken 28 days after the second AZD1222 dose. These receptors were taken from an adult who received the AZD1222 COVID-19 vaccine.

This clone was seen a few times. The CDR3 region has the DNA TGTGCCAGCAGCCTTAACAGGGGGCCCTCAGATACGCAGTATTTT. It is translated as CASSLNRGPSDTQYF. The gene calls are TRBV7-8 and TRBJ2-3; 9 bases are shared with TRBD1. There are 15 residues in the CDR3. Per the germline V gene, CDR1 is SGHVS and CDR2 is FQNEAQ. V trimming: 5 bases; J trimming: 4 bases; junction bases outside the gene matches: 7.

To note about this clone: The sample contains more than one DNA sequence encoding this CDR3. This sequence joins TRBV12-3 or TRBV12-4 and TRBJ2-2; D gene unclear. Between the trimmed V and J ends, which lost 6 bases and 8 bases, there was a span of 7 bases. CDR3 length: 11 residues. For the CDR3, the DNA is TGTGCCAGCAGCTTCCTAGGGGAGCTGTTTTTT. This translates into CASSFLGELFF.

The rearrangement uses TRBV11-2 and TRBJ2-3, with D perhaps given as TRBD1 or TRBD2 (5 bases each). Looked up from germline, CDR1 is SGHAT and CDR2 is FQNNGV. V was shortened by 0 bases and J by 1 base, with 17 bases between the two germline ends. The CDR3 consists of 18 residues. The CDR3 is CASSLDWGSQAGTDTQYF. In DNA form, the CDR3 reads TGTGCCAGCAGCTTAGATTGGGGGTCACAGGCCGGCACAGATACGCAGTATTTT.

The CDR3 is CASSVEGTGNYGYTF. For the CDR3, the DNA is TGTGCCAGCAGCGTAGAAGGGACAGGCAACTATGGCTACACCTTC. The genes are TRBV9 and TRBJ1-2, with 8 bases lining up with TRBD1. Germline values: CDR1 SGDLS, CDR2 YYNGEE. This CDR3 is 15 amino acids long. J gave up 2 bases and V 0 bases, and 3 bases lay outside the gene matches.

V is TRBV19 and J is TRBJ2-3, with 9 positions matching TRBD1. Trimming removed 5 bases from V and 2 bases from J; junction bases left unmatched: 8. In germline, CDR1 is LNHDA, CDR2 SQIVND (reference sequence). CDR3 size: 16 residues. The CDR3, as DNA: TGTGCCAGTAGTTCAGGACAGGGGCTCTACACAGATACGCAGTATTTT. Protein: CASSSGQGLYTDTQYF.

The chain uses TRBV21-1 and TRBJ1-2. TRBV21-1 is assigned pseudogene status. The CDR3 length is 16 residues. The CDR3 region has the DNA TGTGCCAGCAGCAAAGGGGGCCCACGGGGTCACTATGGCTACACCTTC. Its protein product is CASSKGGPRGHYGYTF.

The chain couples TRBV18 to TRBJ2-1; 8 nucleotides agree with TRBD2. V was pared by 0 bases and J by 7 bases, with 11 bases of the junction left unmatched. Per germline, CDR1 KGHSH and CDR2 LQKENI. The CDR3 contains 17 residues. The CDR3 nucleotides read TGTGCCAGCTCACCACCTATGGACAGCCGGGGGGGGAATGAGCAGTTCTTC. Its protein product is CASSPPMDSRGGNEQFF.

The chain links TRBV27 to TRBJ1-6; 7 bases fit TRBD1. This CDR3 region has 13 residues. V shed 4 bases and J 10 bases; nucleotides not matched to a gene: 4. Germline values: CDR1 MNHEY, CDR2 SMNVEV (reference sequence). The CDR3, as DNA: TGTGCCAGCAGTTGGGACAGAAGGTCACCCCTCCACTTT. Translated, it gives CASSWDRRSPLHF.

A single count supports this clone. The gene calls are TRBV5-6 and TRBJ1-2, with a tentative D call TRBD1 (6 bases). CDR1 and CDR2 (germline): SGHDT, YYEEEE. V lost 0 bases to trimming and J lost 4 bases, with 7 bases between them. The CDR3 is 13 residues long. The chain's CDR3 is CASSLGTVYGYTF. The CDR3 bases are TGTGCCAGCAGCTTGGGGACAGTCTATGGCTACACCTTC.

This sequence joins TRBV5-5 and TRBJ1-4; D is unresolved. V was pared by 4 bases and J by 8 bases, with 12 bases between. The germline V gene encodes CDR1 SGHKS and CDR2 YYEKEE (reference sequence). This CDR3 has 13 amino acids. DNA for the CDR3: TGTGCCAGCAGCCGGAGGTTAGGGGAAAAACTGTTTTTT. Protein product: CASSRRLGEKLFF.

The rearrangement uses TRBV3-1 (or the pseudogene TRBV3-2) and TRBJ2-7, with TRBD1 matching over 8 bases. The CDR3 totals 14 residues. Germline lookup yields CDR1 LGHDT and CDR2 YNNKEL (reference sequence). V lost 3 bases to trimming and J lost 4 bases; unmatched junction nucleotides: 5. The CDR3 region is CASSHEGTGYEQYF. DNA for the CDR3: TGTGCCAGCAGCCACGAGGGGACAGGATACGAGCAGTACTTC.

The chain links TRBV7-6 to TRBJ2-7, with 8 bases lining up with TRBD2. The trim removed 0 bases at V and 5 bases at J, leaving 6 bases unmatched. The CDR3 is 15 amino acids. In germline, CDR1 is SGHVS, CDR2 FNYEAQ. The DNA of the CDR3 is TGTGCCAGCAGCTTAGCCGCAAGCGGGGGACACGAGCAGTACTTC. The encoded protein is CASSLAASGGHEQYF. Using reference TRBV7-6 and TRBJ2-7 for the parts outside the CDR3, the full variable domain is GAGVSQSPRYKVTKRGQDVALRCDPISGHVSLYWYRQALGQGPEFLTYFNYEAQQDKSGLPNDRFSAERPEGSISTLTIQRTEQRDSAMYRCASSLAASGGHEQYFGPGTRLTVT.

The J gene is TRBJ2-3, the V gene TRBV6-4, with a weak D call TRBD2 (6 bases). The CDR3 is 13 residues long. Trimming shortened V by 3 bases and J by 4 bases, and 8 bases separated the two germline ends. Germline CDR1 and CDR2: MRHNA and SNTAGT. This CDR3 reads CASSETGADTQYF. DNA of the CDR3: TGTGCCAGCAGTGAGACGGGGGCAGATACGCAGTATTTT.

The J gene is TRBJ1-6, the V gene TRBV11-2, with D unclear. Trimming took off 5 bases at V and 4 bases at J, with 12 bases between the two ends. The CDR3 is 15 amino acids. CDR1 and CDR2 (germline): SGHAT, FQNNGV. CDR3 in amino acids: CASSPYRQYNSPLHF. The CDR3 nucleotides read TGTGCCAGCAGCCCTTATCGGCAGTATAATTCACCCCTCCACTTT.

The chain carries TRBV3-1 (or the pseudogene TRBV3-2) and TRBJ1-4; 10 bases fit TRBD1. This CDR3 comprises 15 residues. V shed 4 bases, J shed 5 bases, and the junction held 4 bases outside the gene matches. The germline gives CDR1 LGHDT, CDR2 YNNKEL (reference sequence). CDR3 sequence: CASSLPGQGNEKLFF. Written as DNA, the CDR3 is TGTGCCAGCAGCCTGCCGGGACAGGGGAATGAAAAACTGTTTTTT.

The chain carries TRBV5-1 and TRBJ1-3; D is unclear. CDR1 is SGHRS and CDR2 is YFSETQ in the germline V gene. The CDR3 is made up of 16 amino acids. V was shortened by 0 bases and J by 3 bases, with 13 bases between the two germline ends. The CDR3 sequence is CASSLVWGLGGNTIYF. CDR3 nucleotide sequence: TGCGCCAGCAGCTTGGTCTGGGGTTTAGGTGGAAACACCATATATTTT.

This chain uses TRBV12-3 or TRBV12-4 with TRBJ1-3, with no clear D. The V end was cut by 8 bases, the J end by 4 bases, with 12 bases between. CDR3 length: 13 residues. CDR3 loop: CASARREGNTIYF. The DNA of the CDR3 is TGTGCCAGCGCCAGGCGGGAGGGAAACACCATATATTTT.

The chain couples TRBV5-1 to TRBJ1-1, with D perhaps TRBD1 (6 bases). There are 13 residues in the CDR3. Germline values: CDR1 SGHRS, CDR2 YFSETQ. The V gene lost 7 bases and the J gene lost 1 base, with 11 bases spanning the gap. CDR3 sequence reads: CASLGQQNTEAFF. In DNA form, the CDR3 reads TGCGCCAGCCTTGGACAGCAGAACACTGAAGCTTTCTTT.

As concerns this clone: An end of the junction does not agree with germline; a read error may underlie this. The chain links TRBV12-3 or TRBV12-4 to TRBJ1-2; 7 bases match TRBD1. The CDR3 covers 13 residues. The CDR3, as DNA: TGTGCCAGCAGGTTAGCAGGGGGGCGAGGCTACACCTTC. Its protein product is CASRLAGGRGYTF.

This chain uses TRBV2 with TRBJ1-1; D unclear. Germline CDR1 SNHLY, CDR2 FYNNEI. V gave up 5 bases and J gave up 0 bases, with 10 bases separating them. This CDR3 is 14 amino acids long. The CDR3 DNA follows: TGTGCCAGCAGTCTTTCTCCAGTGAACACTGAAGCTTTCTTT. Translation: CASSLSPVNTEAFF.

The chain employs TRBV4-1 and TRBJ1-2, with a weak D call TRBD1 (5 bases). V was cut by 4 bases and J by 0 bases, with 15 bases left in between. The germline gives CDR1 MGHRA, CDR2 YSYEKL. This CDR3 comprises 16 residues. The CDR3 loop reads CASSLATGLANYGYTF. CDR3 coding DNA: TGCGCCAGCAGCCTCGCAACAGGTTTAGCTAACTATGGCTACACCTTC.

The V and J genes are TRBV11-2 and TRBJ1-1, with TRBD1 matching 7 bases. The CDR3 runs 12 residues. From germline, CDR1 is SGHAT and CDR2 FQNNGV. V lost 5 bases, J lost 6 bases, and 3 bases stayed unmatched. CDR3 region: CASSPQGAEAFF. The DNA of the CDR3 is TGTGCCAGCAGCCCCCAGGGGGCTGAAGCTTTCTTT. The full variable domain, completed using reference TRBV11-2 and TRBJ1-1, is EAGVAQSPRYKIIEKRQSVAFWCNPISGHATLYWYQQILGQGPKLLIQFQNNGVVDDSQLPKDRFSAERLKGVDSTLKIQPAKLEDSAVYLCASSPQGAEAFFGQGTRLTVV.

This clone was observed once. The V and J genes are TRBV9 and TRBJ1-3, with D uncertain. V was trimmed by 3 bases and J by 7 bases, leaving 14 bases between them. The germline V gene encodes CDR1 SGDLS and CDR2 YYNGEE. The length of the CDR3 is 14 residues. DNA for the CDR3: TGTGCCAGCAGCGCGGCAGTGTTAGGTAACACCATATATTTT. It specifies CASSAAVLGNTIYF.

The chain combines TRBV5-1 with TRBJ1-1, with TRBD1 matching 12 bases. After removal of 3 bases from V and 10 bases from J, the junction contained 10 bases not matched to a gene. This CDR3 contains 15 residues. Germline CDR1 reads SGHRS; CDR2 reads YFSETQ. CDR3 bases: TGCGCCAGCAGCTCGGGAGGGGACAGGGGGCGCGGAGCTTTCTTT. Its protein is CASSSGGDRGRGAFF. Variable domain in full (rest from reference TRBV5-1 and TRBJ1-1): KAGVTQTPRYLIKTRGQQVTLSCSPISGHRSVSWYQQTPGQGLQFLFEYFSETQRNKGNFPGRFSGRQFSNSRSEMNVSTLELGDSALYLCASSSGGDRGRGAFFGQGTRLTVV.

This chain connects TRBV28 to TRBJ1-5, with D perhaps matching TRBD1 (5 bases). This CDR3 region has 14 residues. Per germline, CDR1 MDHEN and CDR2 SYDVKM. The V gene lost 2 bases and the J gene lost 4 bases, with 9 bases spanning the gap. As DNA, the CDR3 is TGTGCCAGCAGTTTAACGGGGGATAATCAGCCCCAGCATTTT. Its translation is CASSLTGDNQPQHF.